This TCR beta chain was sequenced for a study of cytomegalovirus exposure and HLA in healthy donors. Study summary: Sequencing of roughly 180 million T cells in an earlier analysis found approximately 120 million unique TCR beta sequences.

This PCR relied on a set of 60 Vbeta primers and 13 Jbeta primers. In the authors' methods: Per a later analysis, the number of unique TCR beta chains was 75 million to 90 million, of which 9 million to 12 million were shared. The protocol was immunoSEQ multiplex PCR, while the TCRdb copy is restricted to in-frame clones and leaves out a portion. The V and J calls and the clone size are those of that table, but D and trimming were determined from the DNA. Here the sample spans more than 70,000 clones, about 70% being singletons. This CDR3 is built from 16 residues. Germline V gene data show CDR1 as SEHNR and CDR2 as FQNEAQ (reference sequence). V lost 5 bases and J lost 4, with 17 bases in between.

The genes are TRBV7-9 and TRBJ2-2; D is undetermined. Sequencing was carried out using PBMCs. The origin of this receptor is a middle-aged man in good health and CMV-seropositive. CDR3 loop: CASSLPRGLGTGELFF. CDR3 DNA sequence: TGTGCCAGCAGCCTACCCCGCGGTTTGGGCACCGGGGAGCTGTTTTTT.